This T cell receptor beta chain was sequenced during a study of CD8 T cells in ankylosing spondylitis. Preparation of TCR beta libraries was done by quantitative 5'-RACE with molecular barcodes. TCRdb reprocessed the 5' RACE reads via MiXCR and lists one record per CDR3 protein. Of more than 650,000 distinct CDR3 sequences listed, 12% were seen once; the top ten hold less than 0.65%. This CDR3 has 14 residues. In germline, CDR1 is MDHEN, CDR2 SYDVKM. V was shortened by 7 bases and J by 0 bases, with 12 bases between the two germline ends. Study-wide results and caveats: Before this, some motif variants had been reported in reactive arthritis synovial fluid and blood. There was reportedly significant enrichment of clones that were disease-linked in matched ankylosing spondylitis synovial fluid. One TCR beta motif, made up of eight highly homologous variants, appeared characteristic of ankylosing spondylitis blood.

As to this clonotype: Its antigen remains unidentified.

This receptor was obtained from a male donor with ankylosing spondylitis. Sequences were obtained from blood, either unsorted or a sorted T cell fraction (not recorded which). This sequence joins TRBV28 and TRBJ2-5; possible D gene TRBD2, 6 bases. CDR3 in amino acids: CASNGGPYQETQYF. The CDR3 nucleotides read TGTGCCAGCAATGGAGGGCCGTACCAAGAGACCCAGTACTTC. The full variable domain, in which reference TRBV28 and TRBJ2-5 provide the parts outside the CDR3, is DVKVTQSSRYLVKRTGEKVFLECVQDMDHENMFWYRQDPGLGLRLIYFSYDVKMKEKGDIPEGYSVSREKKERFSLILESASTNQTSMYLCASNGGPYQETQYFGPGTRLLVL.